This TCR beta chain comes out of a study of shared clonotypes between healthy human individuals. Study findings and constraints: Compared with memory subsets, naive subsets generally had larger estimated richness.

The CDR3 consists of 15 residues. Trimming removed 4 bases from V and 7 bases from J, with 18 bases in between. Germline V gene lookup returns CDR1 SGHNT and CDR2 YYREEE (reference sequence). Authors' methods: Junction-only immunoSEQ sequences carried no quality scores, so filtering differed. Some clones are missing from TCRdb's copy, which holds only in-frame ones; the method was immunoSEQ multiplex PCR. V, J and clone size were drawn from that table, and D and trimming were deduced from the DNA. The repertoire holds 1,500,000 or so clones, with roughly 97% as singletons. To note about this clone: The antigen is not known.

Sequenced sample: naive CD4+ T cells sorted from blood. Subset here: CD45RA+ positively selected. The J gene is TRBJ2-1, the V gene TRBV5-4; D is ambiguous. The origin of this receptor is a man in his thirties or forties in good health. This CDR3 is CASSVSISGTNEQFF. The CDR3 coding sequence is TGTGCCAGCAGCGTGAGTATATCTGGAACTAATGAGCAGTTCTTC.